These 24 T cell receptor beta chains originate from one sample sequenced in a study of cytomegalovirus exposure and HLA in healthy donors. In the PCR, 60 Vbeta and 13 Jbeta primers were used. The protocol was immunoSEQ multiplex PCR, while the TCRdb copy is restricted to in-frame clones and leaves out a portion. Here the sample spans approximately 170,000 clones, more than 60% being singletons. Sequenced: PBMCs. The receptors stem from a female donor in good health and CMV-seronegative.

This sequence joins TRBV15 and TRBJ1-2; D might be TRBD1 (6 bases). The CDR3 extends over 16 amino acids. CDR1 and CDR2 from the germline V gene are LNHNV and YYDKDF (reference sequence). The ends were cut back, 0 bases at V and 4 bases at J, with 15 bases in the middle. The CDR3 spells CATSRDKPGTIYGYTF. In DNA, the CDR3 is TGTGCCACCAGCAGAGATAAACCCGGGACAATCTATGGCTACACCTTC.

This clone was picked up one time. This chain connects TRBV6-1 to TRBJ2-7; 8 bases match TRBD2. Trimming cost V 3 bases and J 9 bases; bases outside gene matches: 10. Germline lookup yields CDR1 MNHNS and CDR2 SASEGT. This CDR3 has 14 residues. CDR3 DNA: TGTGCCAGCAGTGAGCCGGGGGGGGAGCTGTGGCAGTACTTC. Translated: CASSEPGGELWQYF.

The CDR3 nucleotides are TGTGCCAGCGGTACTACTCAAGAGACCCAGTACTTC. Its protein is CASGTTQETQYF. The chain uses TRBV27 and TRBJ2-5; D not resolved. V was trimmed by 8 bases and J by 2 bases, leaving 9 bases between them. The CDR3 extends over 12 amino acids. CDR1 is MNHEY and CDR2 is SMNVEV in the germline V gene (reference sequence).

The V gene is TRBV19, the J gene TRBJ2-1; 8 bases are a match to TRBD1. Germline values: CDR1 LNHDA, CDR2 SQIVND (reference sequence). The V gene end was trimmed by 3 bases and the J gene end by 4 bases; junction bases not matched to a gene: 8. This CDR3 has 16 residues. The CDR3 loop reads CASSIPGQGWYNEQFF. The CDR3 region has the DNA TGTGCCAGTAGTATCCCCGGACAGGGATGGTACAATGAGCAGTTCTTC.

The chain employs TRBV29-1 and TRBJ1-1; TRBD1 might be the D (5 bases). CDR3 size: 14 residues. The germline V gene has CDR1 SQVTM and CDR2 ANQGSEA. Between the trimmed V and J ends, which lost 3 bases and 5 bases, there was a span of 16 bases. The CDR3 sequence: CSVDWGPRQTEAFF. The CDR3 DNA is TGCAGCGTTGATTGGGGCCCACGCCAAACTGAAGCTTTCTTT.

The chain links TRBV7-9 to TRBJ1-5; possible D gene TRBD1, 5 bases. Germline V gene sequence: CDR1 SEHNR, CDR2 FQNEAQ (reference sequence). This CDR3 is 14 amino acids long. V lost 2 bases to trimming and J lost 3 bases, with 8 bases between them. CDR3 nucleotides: TGTGCCAGCAGCTTACAGGGCGACAATCAGCCCCAGCATTTT. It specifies CASSLQGDNQPQHF.

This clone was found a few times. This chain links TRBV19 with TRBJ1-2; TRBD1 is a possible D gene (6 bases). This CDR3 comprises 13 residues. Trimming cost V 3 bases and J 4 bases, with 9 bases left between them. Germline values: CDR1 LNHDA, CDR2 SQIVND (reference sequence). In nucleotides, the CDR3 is TGTGCCAGTAGTATCGACAGGCTCTATGGCTACACCTTC. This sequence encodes CASSIDRLYGYTF.

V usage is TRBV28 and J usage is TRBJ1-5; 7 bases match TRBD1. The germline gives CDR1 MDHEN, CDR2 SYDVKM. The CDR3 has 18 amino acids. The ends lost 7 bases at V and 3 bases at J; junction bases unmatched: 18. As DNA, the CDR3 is TGTGCCAGCACCCCTAGCTCCGGGACAGCGCGTTCCAATCAGCCCCAGCATTTT. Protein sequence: CASTPSSGTARSNQPQHF.

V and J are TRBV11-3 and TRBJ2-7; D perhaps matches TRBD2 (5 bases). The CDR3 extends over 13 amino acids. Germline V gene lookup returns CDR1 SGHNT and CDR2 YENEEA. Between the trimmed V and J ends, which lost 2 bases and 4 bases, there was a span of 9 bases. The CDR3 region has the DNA TGTGCCAGCAGCTTATGGCCGGGGTACGAGCAGTACTTC. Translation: CASSLWPGYEQYF.

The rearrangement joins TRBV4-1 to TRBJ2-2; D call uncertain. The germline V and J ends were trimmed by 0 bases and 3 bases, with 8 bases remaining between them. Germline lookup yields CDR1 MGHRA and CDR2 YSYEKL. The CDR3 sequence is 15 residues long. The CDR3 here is CASSQDRGYTGELFF. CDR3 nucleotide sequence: TGCGCCAGCAGCCAAGATAGAGGATACACCGGGGAGCTGTTTTTT.

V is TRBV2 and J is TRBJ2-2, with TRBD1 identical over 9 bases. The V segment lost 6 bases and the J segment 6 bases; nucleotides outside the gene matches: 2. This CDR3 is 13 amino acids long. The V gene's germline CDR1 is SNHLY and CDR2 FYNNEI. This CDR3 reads CASRTGGPGELFF. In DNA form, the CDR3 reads TGTGCCAGCAGGACAGGGGGACCCGGGGAGCTGTTTTTT.

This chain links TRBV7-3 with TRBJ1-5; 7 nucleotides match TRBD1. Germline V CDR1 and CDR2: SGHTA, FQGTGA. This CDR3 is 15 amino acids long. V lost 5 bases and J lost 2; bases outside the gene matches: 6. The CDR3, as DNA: TGTGCCAGCAGCCTCCGACAGGGCGGCAATCAGCCCCAGCATTTT. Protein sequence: CASSLRQGGNQPQHF.

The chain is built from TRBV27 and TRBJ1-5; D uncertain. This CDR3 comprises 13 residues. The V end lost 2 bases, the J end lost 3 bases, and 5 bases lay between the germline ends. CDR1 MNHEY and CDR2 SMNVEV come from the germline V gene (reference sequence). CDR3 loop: CASSLNYNQPQHF. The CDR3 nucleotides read TGTGCCAGCAGTTTAAATTACAATCAGCCCCAGCATTTT.

The CDR3: CASSLDLPNTEAFF. The DNA for the CDR3 is TGTGCCAGTAGCCTAGACCTCCCGAACACTGAAGCTTTCTTT. The rearrangement links TRBV19 to TRBJ1-1; D gene uncertain. Trimming removed 6 bases from V and 1 base from J, with 12 bases in between. Germline CDR1 and CDR2: LNHDA and SQIVND (reference sequence). The CDR3 is 14 amino acids.

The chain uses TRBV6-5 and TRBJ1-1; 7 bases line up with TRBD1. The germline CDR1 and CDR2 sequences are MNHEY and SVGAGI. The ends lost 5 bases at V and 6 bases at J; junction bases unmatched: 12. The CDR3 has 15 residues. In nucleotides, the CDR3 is TGTGCCAGCAGTACGCCGACAGGGAAGGTCGCTGAAGCTTTCTTT. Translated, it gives CASSTPTGKVAEAFF.

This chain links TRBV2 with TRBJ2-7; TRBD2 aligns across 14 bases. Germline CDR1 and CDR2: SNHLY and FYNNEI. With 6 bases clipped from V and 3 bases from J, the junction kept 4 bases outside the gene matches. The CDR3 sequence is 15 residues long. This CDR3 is CASRSGTSGSYEQYF. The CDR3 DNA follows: TGTGCCAGCAGGTCCGGGACTAGCGGGAGCTACGAGCAGTACTTC. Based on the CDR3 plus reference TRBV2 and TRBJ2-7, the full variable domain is EPEVTQTPSHQVTQMGQEVILRCVPISNHLYFYWYRQILGQKVEFLVSFYNNEISEKSEIFDDQFSVERPDGSNFTLKIRSTKLEDSAMYFCASRSGTSGSYEQYFGPGTRLTVT.

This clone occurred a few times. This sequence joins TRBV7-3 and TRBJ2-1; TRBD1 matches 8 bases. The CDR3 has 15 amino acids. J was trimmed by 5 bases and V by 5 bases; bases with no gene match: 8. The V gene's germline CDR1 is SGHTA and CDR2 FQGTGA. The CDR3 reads CASSARTGPDNEQFF. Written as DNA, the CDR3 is TGTGCCAGCAGCGCCCGGACAGGGCCAGACAATGAGCAGTTCTTC.

The CDR3 sequence is CASSFPLQGANQPQHF. The CDR3 nucleotides are TGTGCCAGCAGTTTCCCTTTACAGGGGGCTAATCAGCCCCAGCATTTT. J is TRBJ1-5 and V is TRBV28; 9 nucleotides match TRBD1. The CDR3 consists of 16 residues. Losses at the gene ends were 3 bases for V and 4 bases for J; bases not matched to a gene: 7. From germline, CDR1 is MDHEN and CDR2 SYDVKM.

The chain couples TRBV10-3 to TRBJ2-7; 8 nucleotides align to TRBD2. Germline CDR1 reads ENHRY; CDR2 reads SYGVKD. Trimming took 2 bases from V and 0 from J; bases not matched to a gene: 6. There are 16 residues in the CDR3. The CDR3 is CAISEPGGGRSYEQYF. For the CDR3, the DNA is TGTGCCATCAGTGAGCCGGGGGGGGGACGCTCCTACGAGCAGTACTTC.

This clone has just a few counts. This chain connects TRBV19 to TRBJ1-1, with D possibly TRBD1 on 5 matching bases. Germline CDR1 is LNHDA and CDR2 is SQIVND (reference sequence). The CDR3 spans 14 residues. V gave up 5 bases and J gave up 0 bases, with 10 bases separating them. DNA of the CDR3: TGTGCCAGTAGTCCAGGGACTTTGAACACTGAAGCTTTCTTT. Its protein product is CASSPGTLNTEAFF.

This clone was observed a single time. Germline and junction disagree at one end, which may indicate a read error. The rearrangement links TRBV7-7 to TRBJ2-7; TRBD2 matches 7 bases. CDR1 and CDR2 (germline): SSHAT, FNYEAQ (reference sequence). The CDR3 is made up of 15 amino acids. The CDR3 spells CASSLFPGTNYEQYF. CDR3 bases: TGTGCTAGCAGCCTTTTCCCCGGGACTAATTACGAGCAGTACTTC.

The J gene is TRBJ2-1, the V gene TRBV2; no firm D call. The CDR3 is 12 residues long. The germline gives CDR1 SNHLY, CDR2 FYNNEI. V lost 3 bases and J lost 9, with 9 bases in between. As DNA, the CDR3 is TGTGCCAGCAGTGACAGAACGGGTGAGCAGTTCTTC. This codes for CASSDRTGEQFF.

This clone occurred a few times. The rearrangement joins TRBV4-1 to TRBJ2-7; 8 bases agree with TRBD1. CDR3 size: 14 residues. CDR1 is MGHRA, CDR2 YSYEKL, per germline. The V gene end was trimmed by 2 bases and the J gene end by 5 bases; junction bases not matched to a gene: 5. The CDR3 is CASSQQGARNEQYF. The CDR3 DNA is TGCGCCAGCAGCCAACAGGGGGCGAGGAACGAGCAGTACTTC.

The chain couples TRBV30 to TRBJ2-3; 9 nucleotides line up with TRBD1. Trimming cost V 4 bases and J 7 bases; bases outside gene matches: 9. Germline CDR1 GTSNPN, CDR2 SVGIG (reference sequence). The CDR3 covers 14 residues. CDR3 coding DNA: TGTGCCTGGAAAACCGGGACAGGGATGTATACGCAGTATTTT. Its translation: CAWKTGTGMYTQYF. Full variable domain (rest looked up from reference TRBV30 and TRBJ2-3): SQTIHQWPATLVQPVGSPLSLECTVEGTSNPNLYWYRQAAGRGLQLLFYSVGIGQISSEVPQNLSASRPQDRQFILSSKKLLLSDSGFYLCAWKTGTGMYTQYFGPGTRLTVL.